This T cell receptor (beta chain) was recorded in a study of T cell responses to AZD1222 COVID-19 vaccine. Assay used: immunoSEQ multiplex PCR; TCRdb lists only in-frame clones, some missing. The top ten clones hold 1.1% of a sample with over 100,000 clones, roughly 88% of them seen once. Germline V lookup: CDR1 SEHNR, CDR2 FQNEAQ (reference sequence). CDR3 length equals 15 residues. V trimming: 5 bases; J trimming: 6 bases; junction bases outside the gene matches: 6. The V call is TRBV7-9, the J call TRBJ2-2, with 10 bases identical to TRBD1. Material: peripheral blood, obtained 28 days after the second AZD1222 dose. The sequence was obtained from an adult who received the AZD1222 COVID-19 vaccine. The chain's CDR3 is CASSPGTGAAGELFF. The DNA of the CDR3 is TGTGCCAGCAGCCCCGGGACAGGGGCGGCCGGGGAGCTGTTTTTT.